This TCR beta chain was recorded in a study of cytomegalovirus exposure and HLA in healthy donors. As for the study in general: From HLA-typed donors, an early data release held about 85 million unique TCRs. General study points: Accurate HLA-A and HLA-B prediction from TCR beta sequences was reported for most subjects. Later findings reportedly placed an Asian-associated ancestry cluster below the roughly 660-donor mean for N-insertions. Productive rates of about 90% or about 30% were seen for most TCR beta V segments in an earlier analysis.

About this clone: The antigen is not known.

Researchers ran the PCR with 60 Vbeta and 13 Jbeta primers. Method: immunoSEQ multiplex PCR; TCRdb's copy keeps in-frame clones and lacks some. The data contain 210,000 or so clones, 83% of them singletons. V lost 3 bases, J lost 10 bases, and 14 bases stayed unmatched. CDR3 length: 15 residues. Germline CDR1 and CDR2: MNHEY and SMNVEV (reference sequence). The chain joins TRBV27 to TRBJ1-2, with TRBD1 matching over 7 bases. The specimen was PBMCs. This TCR was recovered from a girl between 5 and 17 years old in good health and CMV-seronegative. Here the CDR3 DNA reads TGTGCCAGCAGTTTGACAGGGAACCCTAGTTACATCTACACCTTC. Translating gives CASSLTGNPSYIYTF.